The T cell receptor (beta chain) described here comes from a study of vaccination effects on CD4 cells after COVID-19. Study-level points and caveats: The vaccine-induced clones of healthy vaccinees included only 1 of 255 that cross-reacted with common cold coronaviruses. The study got few convalescent patients and did not collect any early post-infection timepoints.

Produced via immunoSEQ multiplex PCR; TCRdb's table is partial and in-frame only. The table includes about 41,000 clones, 77% detected once. Regarding this clone: Its antigen is not identified.

The CDR3 runs 16 residues. The V gene end was trimmed by 7 bases and the J gene end by 0 bases; junction bases not matched to a gene: 7. CDR1 is MDHEN, CDR2 SYDVKM, per germline. Sequencing in the ViraFEST assay came after antigen-specific CD4+ T cells had been expanded with viral peptide pools, which were used to stimulate PBMC. Cells that had been cultured for 10 days were the source of isolated CD4+ T cells. Testing of the vaccine recipients showed negative nucleocapsid antibodies and no prior SARS-CoV-2 infection. Every well got around 2 million PBMC, which were grown with about 10 IU/ml IL-2 and 8.5 to 10 ug/ml peptides. IL-2 medium was substituted for half the medium on days 3 and 7.

J is TRBJ2-2 and V is TRBV28, with 8 bases lining up with TRBD2. Here the sequenced sample was CD4+ T cells from PBMCs cultured with HCoV-NL63 spike peptides, taken before COVID-19 vaccination. The sequence was obtained from a human donor who received a COVID-19 vaccine. The CDR3 nucleotides are TGTGCCAGCACCACTAGCGGAAGTACGAACACCGGGGAGCTGTTTTTT. Its translation: CASTTSGSTNTGELFF.